This passage covers 26 T cell receptor beta chains from one sample sequenced in a study of T cell repertoires in cytomegalovirus infection (dated by TCRdb to about 2019). For these receptors, no antigen is known. These reads were obtained on an Illumina HiSeq 1500. The raw public data were reprocessed by TCRdb itself: fastp quality trimming at Q25, MiXCR clonotype calling, in-frame beta chains only. Rows are combined by CDR3 protein, so each entry shows the most common genes and DNA. For this sample the table gives about 110,000 distinct CDR3 sequences, of which roughly 41% were detected only once. About 74% of the sample is taken by the ten largest. The treatment or condition label here, explained by the study, means: in vitro stimulation with specific CMV peptide epitopes to enrich CMV-specific T cells. The source material was CD8+ T cells from cultured PBMCs, sampled from culture after CMV antigen stimulation. All receptors derive from a human donor in good health (CMV status not recorded). Some clones in this sample may be carry-over from other donors' samples.

On this clonotype itself: The junction departs from the called germline gene at one end, perhaps through a read error. The chain uses TRBV27 and TRBJ1-1, with D possibly TRBD1 on 5 matching bases. The CDR3 runs 14 residues. Germline loops: CDR1 MNHEY, CDR2 SMNVEV (reference sequence). Written as DNA, the CDR3 is TGTGCCAGCAGTCTATCCAGTTGGGGCCCTGAAGCTTTCTTT. Residues: CASSLSSWGPEAFF.

This clonotype was seen many times. The chain combines TRBV10-3 with TRBJ2-2; 12 bases agree with TRBD2. This CDR3 contains 16 residues. Germline CDR1 is ENHRY and CDR2 is SYGVKD. Trimming took 7 bases from V and 1 from J; bases not matched to a gene: 4. The DNA of the CDR3 is TGTGCCATCACCCGACTAGCGGGGGAGAACACCGGGGAGCTGTTTTTT. Translation gives CAITRLAGENTGELFF.

This rearrangement joins TRBV20-1 to TRBJ2-3; TRBD2 is a possible D gene (6 bases). Trimming left V 5 bases short and J 5 bases short, with 14 bases between. Germline V CDR1 and CDR2: DFQATT, SNEGSKA (reference sequence). CDR3 length: 13 residues. The CDR3 sequence: CSAEDYRGDTQYF. Here the CDR3 DNA reads TGCAGTGCTGAGGACTACCGGGGAGATACGCAGTATTTT.

There are a few counts of this clonotype. The rearrangement links TRBV29-1 to TRBJ2-2; D possibly corresponds to TRBD1 (9 bases). CDR1 is SQVTM, CDR2 ANQGSEA, per germline. Trimming pared 4 bases from V and 7 bases from J, leaving 19 bases between. The CDR3 spans 15 residues. The CDR3: CSVAGGDRAIGELFF. Here the CDR3 DNA reads TGCAGCGTTGCGGGGGGGGACAGGGCTATCGGGGAGCTGTTTTTT.

This clonotype showed up just a few times. The chain links TRBV7-6 to TRBJ2-7, with 13 nucleotides matching TRBD2. CDR3 size: 21 residues. Germline trimming cut 5 bases from V and 0 bases from J; bases unmatched to any gene: 19. Per the germline V gene, CDR1 is SGHVS and CDR2 is FNYEAQ. CDR3 region: CASSRAGRERLAGGYSYEQYF. CDR3 in DNA: TGTGCCAGCAGCCGTGCGGGCAGGGAGCGACTAGCGGGGGGATACTCCTACGAGCAGTACTTC.

This clonotype showed up many times. The chain recombines TRBV20-1 with TRBJ2-5; TRBD2 matches at 10 bases. In germline, CDR1 is DFQATT, CDR2 SNEGSKA (reference sequence). The CDR3 runs 16 residues. V shed 6 bases and J 2 bases; nucleotides not matched to a gene: 12. The CDR3 reads CSAIGTSESLQETQYF. Written as DNA, the CDR3 is TGCAGTGCAATCGGGACTAGCGAATCTTTACAAGAGACCCAGTACTTC.

This clonotype was counted many times. The rearrangement joins TRBV7-2 to TRBJ2-7, with D uncertain. The CDR3 totals 12 residues. V lost 6 bases and J 0 bases, leaving 6 bases between the germline ends. Germline CDR1 is SGHTA and CDR2 is FQGNSA. CDR3 residues: CASSYYSYEQYF. In DNA form, the CDR3 reads TGTGCCAGCAGTTACTACTCCTACGAGCAGTACTTC.

The CDR3 loop is CSANPRGDPIRPQHF. The CDR3 nucleotides read TGCAGTGCTAATCCCCGGGGGGACCCGATTAGGCCCCAGCATTTT. The chain employs TRBV20-1 and TRBJ1-5; D may be TRBD1 (5 bases). Germline assignment: CDR1 DFQATT and CDR2 SNEGSKA (reference sequence). Between the trimmed V and J ends, which lost 4 bases and 9 bases, there was a span of 22 bases. This CDR3 comprises 15 residues.

The chain uses TRBV11-3 and TRBJ2-3, with 7 bases that match TRBD2. Germline V CDR1 and CDR2: SGHNT, YENEEA. The CDR3 is made up of 16 amino acids. The ends lost 5 bases at V and 4 bases at J; junction bases unmatched: 12. CDR3 sequence: CASSLSGGYKSDTQYF. The DNA of the CDR3 is TGTGCCAGCAGCCTCTCCGGGGGGTATAAGTCAGATACGCAGTATTTT.

The V and J genes are TRBV6-2 or TRBV6-3 and TRBJ2-1, with 8 nucleotides matching TRBD1. The CDR3 is made up of 17 amino acids. The junction had 8 bases not matched to a gene; V was cut back by 2 bases and J by 2 bases. Germline assignment: CDR1 MNHEY and CDR2 SVGEGT. CDR3 in DNA: TGTGCCAGCAGTTACGCTAAGACAGGGGCCCCCTACAATGAGCAGTTCTTC. Translation: CASSYAKTGAPYNEQFF.

This clonotype was detected only a few times. This rearrangement joins TRBV7-6 to TRBJ2-1; unclear D gene. V was clipped by 4 bases and J by 5 bases, with 15 bases between them. The CDR3 has 15 amino acids. Germline CDR1 SGHVS, CDR2 FNYEAQ. CDR3 sequence: CASSSLDGVNNEQFF. CDR3 bases: TGTGCCAGCAGCTCCTTGGACGGCGTTAACAATGAGCAGTTCTTC.

With regard to this clonotype: A much larger clone is a single base away; this may be a read error. V usage is TRBV9 and J usage is TRBJ2-1; 9 bases map to TRBD2. CDR3 size: 15 residues. The germline CDR1 and CDR2 sequences are SGDLS and YYNGEE. With V trimmed by 4 bases and J by 0 bases, 2 bases remained unmatched. CDR3 sequence reads: CASSLAGVSYNEQFF. In DNA, the CDR3 is TGTGCCAGCAGCTTAGCGGGGGTCTCCTACAATGAGCAGTTCTTC.

The CDR3 region is CASSWGDRAPYEQYF. CDR3 coding DNA: TGTGCCAGCAGTTGGGGGGACAGGGCCCCCTACGAGCAGTACTTC. This chain uses TRBV28 with TRBJ2-7, with 9 nucleotides matching TRBD1. The CDR3 is 15 residues long. Germline assignment: CDR1 MDHEN and CDR2 SYDVKM. Trimming cost V 4 bases and J 2 bases; bases outside gene matches: 6.

This clonotype was counted only a few times. The chain couples TRBV7-9 to TRBJ2-7; no reliable D call. Germline V gene sequence: CDR1 SEHNR, CDR2 FQNEAQ (reference sequence). CDR3 size: 14 residues. V was clipped by 5 bases and J by 3 bases, with 14 bases between them. CDR3 sequence reads: CASSRIPPSYEQYF. For the CDR3, the DNA is TGTGCCAGCAGCAGAATCCCTCCCAGCTACGAGCAGTACTTC.

This clonotype was seen more than once but under ten times. The genes are TRBV28 and TRBJ2-4, with 9 positions matching TRBD1. This CDR3 comprises 13 residues. V was pared by 5 bases and J by 8 bases, with 4 bases of the junction left unmatched. Germline CDR1 is MDHEN and CDR2 is SYDVKM. CDR3 nucleotide sequence: TGTGCCAGCAGTCCGGGACAGGGATACATTCAGTACTTC. It encodes CASSPGQGYIQYF.

The chain has TRBV12-3 or TRBV12-4 and TRBJ2-7; 8 nucleotides line up with TRBD2. This CDR3 has 16 residues. V was clipped by 5 bases and J by 7 bases; unmatched bases: 16. For the CDR3, the DNA is TGTGCCAGCAGTCCCGGGACTAGTTTTGGAGCGGGTGAGCAGTACTTC. Translated, it gives CASSPGTSFGAGEQYF.

This chain connects TRBV4-1 to TRBJ1-1, with TRBD1 identical over 10 bases. The CDR3 loop spans 14 amino acids. From germline, CDR1 is MGHRA and CDR2 YSYEKL. J was trimmed by 11 bases and V by 1 base; bases with no gene match: 7. The DNA of the CDR3 is TGCGCCAGCAGCCAAGTCGGGGGGACAGGGGCGGCTTTCTTT. Translating gives CASSQVGGTGAAFF.

J is TRBJ2-2 and V is TRBV9; maybe TRBD2 (7 bases). Trimming stripped 3 bases from V and 6 bases from J, with 12 bases between. There are 14 residues in the CDR3. Per the germline V gene, CDR1 is SGDLS and CDR2 is YYNGEE. The CDR3 coding sequence is TGTGCCAGCAGCGAGGGGGGGGTCCCCGGGGAGCTGTTTTTT. Translated: CASSEGGVPGELFF.

This clonotype was detected ten times or more. The chain carries TRBV7-9 and TRBJ2-1; no clear D gene. The CDR3 is 16 residues long. Trimming stripped 5 bases from V and 5 bases from J, with 19 bases between. Per the germline V gene, CDR1 is SEHNR and CDR2 is FQNEAQ (reference sequence). The CDR3 DNA reads TGTGCCAGCAGCCACGCCCCGGGCTCTAACAACAATGAGCAGTTCTTC. Translated: CASSHAPGSNNNEQFF. Complete variable domain (other parts from reference TRBV7-9 and TRBJ2-1): DTGVSQNPRHKITKRGQNVTFRCDPISEHNRLYWYRQTLGQGPEFLTYFQNEAQLEKSRLLSDRFSAERPKGSFSTLEIQRTEQGDSAMYLCASSHAPGSNNNEQFFGPGTRLTVL.

This clonotype was counted a few times. The chain joins TRBV6-8 to TRBJ2-2; the match to TRBD1 covers 7 bases. The V gene's germline CDR1 is MNHGY and CDR2 SAAAGT. CDR3 length: 14 amino acids. Trimming removed 7 bases from V and 6 bases from J; junction bases left unmatched: 8. CDR3 sequence reads: CASNRQGLAGELFF. CDR3 DNA sequence: TGTGCCAGCAACCGACAGGGTTTAGCCGGGGAGCTGTTTTTT.

The chain has TRBV7-8 and TRBJ1-4; D not certain. Germline V gene lookup returns CDR1 SGHVS and CDR2 FQNEAQ. The CDR3 extends over 14 amino acids. The ends were cut back, 2 bases at V and 2 bases at J, with 6 bases in the middle. For the CDR3, the DNA is TGTGCCAGCAGCTTACAACTGACTAATGAAAAACTGTTTTTT. Translating it yields CASSLQLTNEKLFF.

The chain joins TRBV4-1 to TRBJ1-5, with 8 bases identical to TRBD1. This CDR3 is built from 15 residues. J was trimmed by 4 bases and V by 1 base; bases with no gene match: 3. The germline V gene has CDR1 MGHRA and CDR2 YSYEKL. CDR3 in amino acids: CASSQARTGNQPQHF. Here the CDR3 DNA reads TGCGCCAGCAGCCAAGCCCGGACAGGGAATCAGCCCCAGCATTTT.

The chain carries TRBV15 and TRBJ1-2, with D perhaps TRBD1 (5 bases). The V and J ends lost 8 bases and 4 bases respectively, with 8 bases between them. Looked up from germline, CDR1 is LNHNV and CDR2 is YYDKDF (reference sequence). This CDR3 spans 11 amino acids. CDR3 nucleotides: TGTGCCACCGGGGACCTCTATGGCTACACCTTC. Its translation is CATGDLYGYTF.

The J gene is TRBJ2-2, the V gene TRBV7-9; D gene unclear. CDR1 is SEHNR and CDR2 is FQNEAQ in the germline V gene (reference sequence). The CDR3 runs 14 residues. V lost 5 bases and J 6 bases, leaving 13 bases between the germline ends. The CDR3 region has the DNA TGTGCCAGCAGCCCGACCAGGTTTCCCGGGGAGCTGTTTTTT. Translated, it gives CASSPTRFPGELFF.

In regard to this clonotype: A clone one base away is much larger, so this may be a read error. V usage is TRBV7-4 and J usage is TRBJ1-1; no clear D gene. CDR3 length: 15 amino acids. Germline loops: CDR1 SGHVT, CDR2 SQSDAQ. Written as DNA, the CDR3 is TGTGCCAGCAGCTCCAGAGGGCTCCCGGAGGCTGAAGTTTTCTTT. This encodes CASSSRGLPEAEVFF.

About this clonotype: A read error may produce the germline difference seen at one junction end. The V gene is TRBV5-3, the J gene TRBJ1-3; a weak D match, TRBD1 (5 bases). TRBV5-3 is known as an ORF, though its function is uncertain. The CDR3 is made up of 15 amino acids. The CDR3 region has the DNA TGTGCCAGCAGCTTGGGACCGATCTCTGGAAACACCATATATTTT. This sequence encodes CASSLGPISGNTIYF.